This TCR beta chain derives from a study of cytomegalovirus exposure and HLA in healthy donors. Study outcomes and limitations: It was reported in a later analysis that an Asian-associated ancestry cluster showed fewer N-insertions than the roughly 620-donor mean.

PCR employed 60 Vbeta and 13 Jbeta primers. Assay: immunoSEQ multiplex PCR; the TCRdb copy retains only in-frame clones and omits some. This sample has about 190,000 clones, with 84% found just once. For this clone: The antigen is unknown.

Donors were nominally healthy when sampled, though unrecorded immune exposures were likely. This clonotype originated in a woman aged 50 to 60 in good health and CMV-seropositive. The specimen was PBMCs.

The CDR3 sequence: CASSLPQSRGAEQYF. CDR3 DNA sequence: TGTGCCAGCAGTTTACCTCAGAGTCGGGGGGCCGAGCAGTACTTC. The gene calls are TRBV28 and TRBJ2-7; D is possibly TRBD2 (7 bases). V shed 2 bases and J shed 6 bases, with 17 bases lying between them. The CDR3 loop spans 15 amino acids. Germline V CDR1 and CDR2: MDHEN, SYDVKM.